The next 18 T cell receptor beta chains were all read from a single sample in a study of T cell responses to AZD1222 COVID-19 vaccine. Produced via immunoSEQ multiplex PCR; TCRdb's table is partial and in-frame only. In the table there are 130,000 or so clones, about 89% of which are singletons. The sample was peripheral blood, taken 28 days after the second AZD1222 dose. Receptors originate from an adult who received the AZD1222 COVID-19 vaccine.

J is TRBJ1-1 and V is TRBV3-1 (or the pseudogene TRBV3-2); D remains ambiguous. Germline lookup yields CDR1 LGHDT and CDR2 YNNKEL (reference sequence). The CDR3 spans 12 residues. Trimming removed 4 bases from V and 7 bases from J, with 10 bases in between. CDR3 nucleotide sequence: TGTGCCAGCAGCCGCTCGGCGGGTGAAGCTTTCTTT. Its translation: CASSRSAGEAFF.

The DNA of the CDR3 is TGCAGCGTGGAGGGGGGGAAGGGCGTAGATACGCAGTATTTT. This encodes CSVEGGKGVDTQYF. V is TRBV29-1 and J is TRBJ2-3; D possibly corresponds to TRBD2 (7 bases). Germline V CDR1 and CDR2: SQVTM, ANQGSEA. Deletions cut 6 bases from V and 5 bases from J, with 18 bases between. This CDR3 is built from 14 residues.

There are many counts of this clone. The chain uses TRBV19 and TRBJ2-1, with TRBD2 matching 8 bases. The CDR3 is 14 residues long. V shed 3 bases, J shed 9 bases, and the junction held 7 bases outside the gene matches. The germline gives CDR1 LNHDA, CDR2 SQIVND (reference sequence). The CDR3 DNA follows: TGTGCCAGTAGTATCTGGCGGGAGGTTGGTGAGCAGTTCTTC. Translated, it gives CASSIWREVGEQFF.

V and J are TRBV15 and TRBJ2-3; tentatively, D is TRBD1 or TRBD2 (5 bases each). The CDR3 length is 15 residues. Germline CDR1 and CDR2: LNHNV and YYDKDF (reference sequence). The V end was cut by 7 bases, the J end by 4 bases, with 18 bases between. The CDR3 sequence is CATTEGSLGADTQYF. CDR3 bases: TGTGCCACCACCGAGGGCTCCCTGGGGGCAGATACGCAGTATTTT.

The chain joins TRBV10-1 to TRBJ1-1; D gene ambiguous. This CDR3 has 14 residues. Germline CDR1 is WNHNN and CDR2 is SYGVQD (reference sequence). V dropped 0 bases and J dropped 0 bases, with 5 bases sitting between them. The CDR3 DNA follows: TGCGCCAGCAGTGAGTCGATAGTGAACACTGAAGCTTTCTTT. The encoded protein is CASSESIVNTEAFF.

The chain uses TRBV18 and TRBJ2-2; D is ambiguous. The V gene lost 0 bases and the J gene lost 1 base, with 9 bases spanning the gap. Germline assignment: CDR1 KGHSH and CDR2 LQKENI. The CDR3 covers 16 residues. Written as DNA, the CDR3 is TGTGCCAGCTCACCACCAGTGCAATTGAACACCGGGGAGCTGTTTTTT. The encoded protein is CASSPPVQLNTGELFF.

The chain uses TRBV5-1 and TRBJ1-2; D is undetermined. CDR1 and CDR2 (germline): SGHRS, YFSETQ. This CDR3 comprises 13 residues. Trimming pared 4 bases from V and 8 bases from J, leaving 15 bases between. The CDR3 coding sequence is TGCGCCAGCAGCCGTGCCTCCGAGTGGGGCTACACCTTC. Its protein is CASSRASEWGYTF. Complete variable domain (other parts from reference TRBV5-1 and TRBJ1-2): KAGVTQTPRYLIKTRGQQVTLSCSPISGHRSVSWYQQTPGQGLQFLFEYFSETQRNKGNFPGRFSGRQFSNSRSEMNVSTLELGDSALYLCASSRASEWGYTFGSGTRLTVV.

The chain joins TRBV29-1 to TRBJ1-1; D ambiguous. The CDR3 covers 13 residues. Germline CDR1 is SQVTM and CDR2 is ANQGSEA. Trimming removed 0 bases at V and 4 bases at J, with 9 bases between. The CDR3 is CSVEDGVATEAFF. CDR3 nucleotides: TGCAGCGTTGAAGATGGGGTGGCCACTGAAGCTTTCTTT.

This clone was recorded only once. The rearrangement links TRBV11-2 to TRBJ2-7, with a tentative D call TRBD1 (7 bases). Germline CDR1 and CDR2: SGHAT and FQNNGV. Trimming took 3 bases from V and 4 from J, leaving 13 bases between them. The CDR3 totals 14 residues. This CDR3 reads CASSFGRGRYEQYF. CDR3 sequence (DNA): TGTGCCAGCAGCTTCGGCAGGGGGAGGTACGAGCAGTACTTC.

The chain carries TRBV7-2 and TRBJ2-1; D is unresolved. Per germline, CDR1 SGHTA and CDR2 FQGNSA. There are 13 residues in the CDR3. V dropped 4 bases and J dropped 6 bases, with 10 bases sitting between them. The CDR3 spells CASSWRHLNEQFF. The CDR3 DNA sequence: TGTGCCAGCAGCTGGCGACACCTCAATGAGCAGTTCTTC.

The chain is built from TRBV5-1 and TRBJ1-1; D ambiguous. Germline loops: CDR1 SGHRS, CDR2 YFSETQ. The ends were cut back, 6 bases at V and 8 bases at J, with 17 bases in the middle. The length of the CDR3 is 13 residues. The CDR3 nucleotides are TGCGCCAGCAACATAAACCCGGACGGGGAAGCTTTCTTT. This sequence encodes CASNINPDGEAFF.

The chain combines TRBV5-1 with TRBJ2-3, with 10 bases fitting TRBD1. The V gene's germline CDR1 is SGHRS and CDR2 YFSETQ. This CDR3 is 16 amino acids long. V dropped 4 bases and J dropped 6; count of bases not matched to a gene: 11. DNA for the CDR3: TGCGCCAGCAGCCCGGCGACAGGGGGCTACCGGGATACGCAGTATTTT. Its translation: CASSPATGGYRDTQYF.

This chain uses TRBV6-4 with TRBJ2-7, with TRBD2 identical over 10 bases. The germline gives CDR1 MRHNA, CDR2 SNTAGT. With 6 bases clipped from V and 5 bases from J, the junction kept 13 bases outside the gene matches. CDR3 length: 16 residues. CDR3 bases: TGTGCCAGCAGGCCCGCGCCTAGCGGGAGTAGAGACGAGCAGTACTTC. Translated, it gives CASRPAPSGSRDEQYF.

This clone is a singleton in its sample. The CDR3 protein is CATSRGGMGRPEAFF. The CDR3 nucleotides are TGTGCCACCAGCAGAGGAGGAATGGGGAGACCCGAAGCTTTCTTT. V is TRBV15 and J is TRBJ1-1, with no clear D. Trimming took 1 base from V and 8 from J, leaving 17 bases between them. Germline CDR1 and CDR2: LNHNV and YYDKDF (reference sequence). This CDR3 has 15 amino acids.

This chain links TRBV27 with TRBJ2-2; D remains ambiguous. There are 13 residues in the CDR3. Between the trimmed V and J ends, which lost 6 bases and 1 base, there was a span of 6 bases. Per germline, CDR1 MNHEY and CDR2 SMNVEV (reference sequence). CDR3 DNA sequence: TGTGCCAGCAGCCTTTTGAACACCGGGGAGCTGTTTTTT. This sequence encodes CASSLLNTGELFF.

The V and J genes are TRBV27 and TRBJ1-5, with 8 bases matching TRBD1. The CDR3 sequence is 15 residues long. V shed 5 bases and J 4 bases; nucleotides not matched to a gene: 7. Germline-derived CDR1 and CDR2 are MNHEY and SMNVEV (reference sequence). The CDR3 DNA is TGTGCCAGCAGTCCCAACACAGGGGGTAATCAGCCCCAGCATTTT. This sequence encodes CASSPNTGGNQPQHF.

This chain uses TRBV5-1 with TRBJ2-5; D tentatively reads TRBD1 or TRBD2 (6 bases each). Trimming took off 1 base at V and 2 bases at J, with 12 bases between the two ends. Germline lookup yields CDR1 SGHRS and CDR2 YFSETQ. The CDR3 covers 15 residues. The CDR3 bases are TGCGCCAGCAGCTTGTTTACGGGGGCACAAGAGACCCAGTACTTC. The encoded protein is CASSLFTGAQETQYF.

This chain uses TRBV4-2 with TRBJ2-7; 7 nucleotides align to TRBD2. The junction had 5 bases not matched to a gene; V was cut back by 1 base and J by 5 bases. CDR3 length: 14 amino acids. Germline lookup yields CDR1 LGHNA and CDR2 YNFKEQ. The CDR3 reads CASSQGGLRDEQYF. The CDR3 DNA is TGTGCCAGCAGCCAAGGGGGACTAAGAGACGAGCAGTACTTC.